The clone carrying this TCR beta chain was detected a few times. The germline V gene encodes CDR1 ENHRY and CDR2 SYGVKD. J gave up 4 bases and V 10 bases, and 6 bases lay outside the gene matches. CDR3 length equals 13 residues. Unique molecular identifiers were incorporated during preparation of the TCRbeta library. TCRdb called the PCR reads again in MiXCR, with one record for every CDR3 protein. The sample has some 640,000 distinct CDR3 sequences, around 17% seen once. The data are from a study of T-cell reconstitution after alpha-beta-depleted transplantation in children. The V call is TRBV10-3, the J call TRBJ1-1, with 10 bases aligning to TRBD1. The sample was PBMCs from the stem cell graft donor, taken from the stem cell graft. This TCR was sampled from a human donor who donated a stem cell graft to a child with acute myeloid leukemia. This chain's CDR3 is CATWTGGATEAFF. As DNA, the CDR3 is TGTGCCACCTGGACAGGGGGTGCCACTGAAGCTTTCTTT.